Each of the 20 T cell receptor beta chains below was sequenced from the same sample in a study of T cell repertoires in cytomegalovirus infection. From the reads, TCRdb called clonotypes with MiXCR, one entry per CDR3 protein. The repertoire consists of roughly 300,000 distinct CDR3 sequences, with about 25% occurring once and the leading ten covering approximately 15%. Material for sequencing was PBMCs. The origin of the receptors is a human donor in good health (CMV status not recorded). Some clones in this sample may be carry-over from other donors' samples.

The chain has TRBV19 and TRBJ2-7; 8 nucleotides align to TRBD1. With V trimmed by 4 bases and J by 5 bases, 10 bases remained unmatched. The germline V gene encodes CDR1 LNHDA and CDR2 SQIVND (reference sequence). There are 15 residues in the CDR3. The CDR3 loop is CASSTWAGGGHEQYF. The CDR3 nucleotides are TGTGCCAGTAGTACCTGGGCAGGGGGCGGACACGAGCAGTACTTC.

This clonotype was detected many times. The gene calls are TRBV7-2 and TRBJ2-3; no reliable D call. The germline V gene has CDR1 SGHTA and CDR2 FQGNSA. The CDR3 length is 12 residues. V was shortened by 5 bases and J by 2 bases, with 5 bases between the two germline ends. CDR3 protein: CASSTFTDTQYF. CDR3 sequence (DNA): TGTGCCAGCAGCACATTCACAGATACGCAGTATTTT.

The chain couples TRBV18 to TRBJ1-5; TRBD1 is a possible D gene (5 bases). This CDR3 has 15 amino acids. V lost 2 bases and J lost 7, with 15 bases in between. CDR1 KGHSH and CDR2 LQKENI come from the germline V gene. The CDR3: CASSPLGQGGQPQHF. The CDR3 DNA reads as TGTGCCAGCTCACCATTAGGGCAGGGTGGCCAGCCCCAGCATTTT. Complete variable domain (other parts from reference TRBV18 and TRBJ1-5): NAGVMQNPRHLVRRRGQEARLRCSPMKGHSHVYWYRQLPEEGLKFMVYLQKENIIDESGMPKERFSAEFPKEGPSILRIQQVVRGDSAAYFCASSPLGQGGQPQHFGDGTRLSIL.

This clonotype was seen more than once but under ten times. CDR3 sequence reads: CASSLYREGETQYF. CDR3 sequence (DNA): TGTGCCAGCAGCTTGTACAGGGAAGGGGAGACCCAGTACTTC. The genes are TRBV5-4 and TRBJ2-5; a possible D gene is TRBD1 (6 bases). V dropped 1 base and J dropped 5 bases, with 12 bases sitting between them. The CDR3 runs to 14 residues. CDR1 is SGHNT, CDR2 YYREEE, per germline (reference sequence). The whole variable domain, remainder taken from reference TRBV5-4 and TRBJ2-5, is ETGVTQSPTHLIKTRGQQVTLRCSSQSGHNTVSWYQQALGQGPQFIFQYYREEENGRGNFPPRFSGLQFPNYSSELNVNALELDDSALYLCASSLYREGETQYFGPGTRLLVL.

The chain is built from TRBV29-1 and TRBJ2-7; 8 positions agree with TRBD2. With 2 bases clipped from V and 3 bases from J, the junction kept 3 bases outside the gene matches. The germline V gene has CDR1 SQVTM and CDR2 ANQGSEA. CDR3 length: 13 amino acids. For the CDR3, the DNA is TGCAGCGTTGAATTGCGGGGGGTCTACGAGCAGTACTTC. Translated, it gives CSVELRGVYEQYF.

This clonotype was observed many times. This rearrangement joins TRBV2 to TRBJ1-3, with 7 positions matching TRBD1. Germline V gives CDR1 SNHLY, CDR2 FYNNEI. J was trimmed by 1 base and V by 6 bases; bases with no gene match: 3. This CDR3 is built from 14 residues. CDR3 region: CASRGGQSGNTIYF. The CDR3 nucleotides are TGTGCCAGCAGAGGGGGACAGTCTGGAAACACCATATATTTT.

This clonotype has at least ten counts. This chain joins TRBV7-2 and TRBJ2-3; D gene uncertain. V shed 3 bases and J shed 4 bases, with 5 bases lying between them. The germline V gene has CDR1 SGHTA and CDR2 FQGNSA. The CDR3 loop spans 12 amino acids. The CDR3: CASSLAPDTQYF. CDR3 nucleotides: TGTGCCAGCAGCTTGGCCCCAGATACGCAGTATTTT.

The chain has TRBV28 and TRBJ2-6; D ambiguous. The CDR3 totals 16 residues. Germline V gene data show CDR1 as MDHEN and CDR2 as SYDVKM. V lost 3 bases and J lost 0, with 9 bases in between. The CDR3 loop is CASSFWVLSGANVLTF. For the CDR3, the DNA is TGTGCCAGCAGTTTTTGGGTTCTCTCTGGGGCCAACGTCCTGACTTTC.

In this sample, this clonotype turned up once. CDR3 DNA sequence: TGTGCCATCAGTGAGGGGGACGCCCGTCCGGAAGCTTTCTTT. Translating gives CAISEGDARPEAFF. This rearrangement joins TRBV10-3 to TRBJ1-1, with D perhaps TRBD1 (5 bases). CDR1 and CDR2 (germline): ENHRY, SYGVKD. This CDR3 is built from 14 residues. The V end was cut by 2 bases, the J end by 8 bases, with 15 bases between.

This clonotype was counted many times. The J gene is TRBJ2-3, the V gene TRBV7-2; 10 bases agree with TRBD1. This CDR3 comprises 17 residues. Unmatched junction bases numbered 7, after V lost 3 bases and J lost 1 base. CDR1 SGHTA and CDR2 FQGNSA come from the germline V gene. CDR3 protein: CASSFTPGQGRTDTQYF. CDR3 DNA sequence: TGTGCCAGCAGCTTCACCCCGGGACAGGGGCGCACAGATACGCAGTATTTT.

At least ten counts were recorded for this clonotype. The chain joins TRBV7-2 to TRBJ1-6; D remains ambiguous. Trimming cost V 6 bases and J 7 bases, with 7 bases left between them. This CDR3 spans 12 amino acids. Germline-derived CDR1 and CDR2 are SGHTA and FQGNSA. CDR3 DNA sequence: TGTGCCAGCAGTCGGTACAATTCACCCCTCCACTTT. It encodes CASSRYNSPLHF.

The chain carries TRBV29-1 and TRBJ2-2; the D is unclear. The germline V gene encodes CDR1 SQVTM and CDR2 ANQGSEA. With 5 bases removed from V and 4 bases from J, the gap between germline ends came to 17 bases. The CDR3 spans 15 residues. The CDR3 is CSVRTLQTSTGELFF. DNA for the CDR3: TGCAGCGTTCGAACCCTCCAGACGAGCACCGGGGAGCTGTTTTTT.

The genes are TRBV5-1 and TRBJ1-1, with 8 bases aligning to TRBD1. Looked up from germline, CDR1 is SGHRS and CDR2 is YFSETQ. The V segment lost 0 bases and the J segment 11 bases; nucleotides outside the gene matches: 6. The CDR3 consists of 13 residues. The CDR3 region has the DNA TGCGCCAGCAGCTTGGTCCAGGGGGCTGTCGCTTTCTTT. Protein: CASSLVQGAVAFF.

This clonotype was observed at least ten times. The rearrangement links TRBV7-2 to TRBJ2-5; TRBD1 might be the D (6 bases). The V gene's germline CDR1 is SGHTA and CDR2 FQGNSA. V was pared by 1 base and J by 9 bases, with 12 bases between. This CDR3 comprises 13 residues. The CDR3 sequence: CASSLDRVKSQYF. In nucleotides, the CDR3 is TGTGCCAGCAGCTTAGACAGGGTGAAGTCCCAGTACTTC.

This clonotype has only a few counts. The chain combines TRBV15 with TRBJ2-2, with D unresolved. Looked up from germline, CDR1 is LNHNV and CDR2 is YYDKDF (reference sequence). This CDR3 is built from 15 residues. V was clipped by 1 base and J by 3 bases, with 9 bases between them. CDR3 residues: CATSRAGRDTGELFF. CDR3 in DNA: TGTGCCACCAGCAGAGCCGGACGGGACACCGGGGAGCTGTTTTTT.

The chain combines TRBV6-2 or TRBV6-3 with TRBJ1-5; tentative D call: TRBD1 (6 bases). Germline CDR1 MNHEY, CDR2 SVGEGT. Deletions cut 5 bases from V and 6 bases from J, with 11 bases between. This CDR3 has 13 residues. The CDR3 nucleotides are TGTGCCAGCAGTCCCGGGGGGCTTCAGCCCCAGCATTTT. As protein: CASSPGGLQPQHF.

This clonotype has ten or more counts. This chain joins TRBV7-6 and TRBJ2-1; D gene uncertain. The CDR3 consists of 15 residues. Germline V gene sequence: CDR1 SGHVS, CDR2 FNYEAQ. The V end was cut by 1 base, the J end by 5 bases, with 12 bases between. DNA for the CDR3: TGTGCCAGCAGCTTAGGGCAGGTACCAAACAATGAGCAGTTCTTC. Protein sequence: CASSLGQVPNNEQFF. Full variable domain (missing parts from reference TRBV7-6 and TRBJ2-1): GAGVSQSPRYKVTKRGQDVALRCDPISGHVSLYWYRQALGQGPEFLTYFNYEAQQDKSGLPNDRFSAERPEGSISTLTIQRTEQRDSAMYRCASSLGQVPNNEQFFGPGTRLTVL.

This clonotype turned up a few times. V is TRBV7-6 and J is TRBJ2-7, with 11 bases aligning to TRBD2. J lost 7 bases, V lost 4 bases, and 6 bases had no gene match. The germline gives CDR1 SGHVS, CDR2 FNYEAQ. CDR3 size: 14 residues. CDR3 sequence (DNA): TGTGCCAGCAGCTCACGAGTAGCGGGAGGGGAGCAGTACTTC. It encodes CASSSRVAGGEQYF.

There are a few counts of this clonotype. The chain combines TRBV5-1 with TRBJ2-2; 12 nucleotides agree with TRBD2. Losses at the gene ends were 4 bases for V and 3 bases for J; bases not matched to a gene: 4. The CDR3 has 16 amino acids. Germline V lookup: CDR1 SGHRS, CDR2 YFSETQ. CDR3: CASSLRTSGDTGELFF. As DNA, the CDR3 is TGCGCCAGCAGCCTCCGGACTAGCGGGGACACCGGGGAGCTGTTTTTT.

The J gene is TRBJ1-1, the V gene TRBV11-2; no firm D call. The V and J ends lost 0 bases and 2 bases respectively, with 10 bases between them. The CDR3 is 15 residues long. Germline values: CDR1 SGHAT, CDR2 FQNNGV. CDR3 sequence reads: CASSLDPTDNTEAFF. The CDR3 coding sequence is TGTGCCAGCAGCTTAGATCCCACAGATAACACTGAAGCTTTCTTT. Combining the CDR3 with reference TRBV11-2 and TRBJ1-1 gives the whole variable domain EAGVAQSPRYKIIEKRQSVAFWCNPISGHATLYWYQQILGQGPKLLIQFQNNGVVDDSQLPKDRFSAERLKGVDSTLKIQPAKLEDSAVYLCASSLDPTDNTEAFFGQGTRLTVV.